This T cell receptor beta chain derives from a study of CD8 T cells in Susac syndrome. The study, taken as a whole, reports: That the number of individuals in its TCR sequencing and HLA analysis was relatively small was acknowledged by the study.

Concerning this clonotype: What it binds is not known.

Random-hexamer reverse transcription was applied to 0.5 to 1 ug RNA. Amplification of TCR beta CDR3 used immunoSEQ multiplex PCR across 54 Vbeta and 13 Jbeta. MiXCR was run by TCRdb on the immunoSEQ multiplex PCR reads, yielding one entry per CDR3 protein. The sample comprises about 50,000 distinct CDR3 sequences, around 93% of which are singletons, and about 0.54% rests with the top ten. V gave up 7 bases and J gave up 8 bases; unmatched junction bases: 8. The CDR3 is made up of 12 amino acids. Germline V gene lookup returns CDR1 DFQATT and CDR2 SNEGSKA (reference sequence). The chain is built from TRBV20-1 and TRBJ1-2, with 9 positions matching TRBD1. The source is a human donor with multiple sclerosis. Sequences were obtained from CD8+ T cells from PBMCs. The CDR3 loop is CSGGTGSRGYTF. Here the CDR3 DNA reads TGCAGTGGCGGGACAGGGTCGCGGGGCTACACCTTC.